The next 21 T cell receptor delta chains were all read from a single sample in a study of gamma-delta T cells after stem cell transplantation. TCRdb reapplied CATT to the RT-PCR reads. The sample has approximately 1,500 delta-chain clones; about 4.2% are singletons. Sequenced material: gamma-delta T cells. The source of these receptors is a human donor. It is not recorded whose cells these are; they may come from a transplant donor.

CDR3 in amino acids: CACDTVGGSSWDTRQMFF. CDR3 nucleotides: TGTGCCTGTGACACCGTTGGGGGGAGCTCCTGGGACACCCGACAGATGTTTTTC. The chain uses TRDV2 and TRDJ3; D is perhaps TRDD3 (6 bases). The CDR3 runs to 18 residues. V was cut by 0 bases and J by 0 bases, with 11 bases left in between. Germline V gene sequence: CDR1 GEAIGNYY, CDR2 EKD.

Only a few counts were recorded for this clone. The J gene is TRDJ1, the V gene TRDV2; 8 bases line up with TRDD3. The CDR3 totals 17 residues. Germline lookup yields CDR1 GEAIGNYY and CDR2 EKD. With 1 base clipped from V and 5 bases from J, the junction kept 14 bases outside the gene matches. The CDR3 sequence: CACDTLLGVKGHDKLIF. CDR3 nucleotides: TGTGCCTGTGACACGTTACTGGGGGTGAAGGGACATGATAAACTCATCTTT.

This clone has only a few counts. A single base separates this from a much larger clone, so it may be a read error. The same CDR3 can be traced to other DNA sequences in this sample. V usage is TRDV2 and J usage is TRDJ1, with TRDD3 matching 13 bases. The CDR3 is 19 amino acids. V lost 3 bases to trimming and J lost 0 bases; unmatched junction nucleotides: 12. Germline CDR1 reads GEAIGNYY; CDR2 reads EKD. The DNA of the CDR3 is TGTGCCTGTGACGCTCTACTGGGGGATACGCCCTCCAACACCGATAAACTCATCTTT. Translated: CACDALLGDTPSNTDKLIF.

In its sample, this clone was seen a few times. This likely traces to a read error, being one base from a far larger clone. This CDR3 is also generated by other DNA sequences in the sample. The gene calls are TRDV2 and TRDJ1, with 10 nucleotides matching TRDD3. CDR3 length equals 19 residues. Germline V gene data show CDR1 as GEAIGNYY and CDR2 as EKD. CDR3 DNA: TGCGCCTGTGACACCCTAAACTGGGGGATCTCACCCACTCCCGATAAACTCATCTTT. This encodes CACDTLNWGISPTPDKLIF.

With regard to this clone: A far larger clone is a single base away, which makes a read error likely. This chain links TRDV2 with TRDJ1, with 12 bases fitting TRDD3. Germline V lookup: CDR1 GEAIGNYY, CDR2 EKD. This CDR3 has 17 amino acids. The CDR3 region is CACGTLLGDTYTDKLIF. CDR3 sequence (DNA): TGTGCCTGTGGCACCCTACTGGGGGATACCTACACCGATAAACTCATCTTT.

Judged by abundance, this clone is large (0.1 to 1%). V gene TRDV1 combines with J gene TRDJ1; maybe TRDD3 (5 bases). Germline V gene sequence: CDR1 TSWWSYY, CDR2 QGS. Trimming left V 0 bases short and J 10 bases short, with 12 bases between. This CDR3 spans 13 amino acids. CDR3 amino acids: CALGELGAWGLIF. The CDR3 DNA is TGTGCTCTTGGGGAACTAGGAGCTTGGGGACTCATCTTT.

This clone was counted between two and nine times. V usage is TRDV2 and J usage is TRDJ1, with 7 nucleotides matching TRDD3. CDR1 is GEAIGNYY and CDR2 is EKD in the germline V gene. This CDR3 spans 15 amino acids. Trimming cost V 4 bases and J 0 bases; bases outside gene matches: 7. The DNA of the CDR3 is TGTGCCTGTGATCCTCTGGGGGTTTACACCGATAAACTCATCTTT. The encoded protein is CACDPLGVYTDKLIF.

Details on this clone: With a much larger clone just one base away, this may be a read error. This same CDR3 is encoded by further DNA sequences in the sample. V and J are TRDV2 and TRDJ1, with 7 bases fitting TRDD3. Germline-derived CDR1 and CDR2 are GEAIGNYY and EKD. CDR3 length: 17 amino acids. The CDR3 nucleotides are TGTGCCTGTGACACCGTTGGGGATATAAGACGCACCGACAAACTCATCTTT. It specifies CACDTVGDIRRTDKLIF.

Of note for this clone: A read error may explain this, as a much larger clone is one base away. V and J are TRDV2 and TRDJ2; 11 nucleotides agree with TRDD3. Germline V lookup: CDR1 GEAIGNYY, CDR2 EKD. Trimming took 0 bases from V and 9 from J; bases not matched to a gene: 14. This CDR3 has 18 residues. The CDR3 DNA follows: TGTGCCTGTGACACCGTACTGGGGGATAAGCGTGGTTCAACACAACTCTTCTTT. As protein: CACDTVLGDKRGSTQLFF.

This clone was found a few times. The chain recombines TRDV2 with TRDJ2; the match to TRDD3 covers 8 bases. CDR3 length equals 19 residues. CDR1 and CDR2 (germline): GEAIGNYY, EKD. The V segment lost 1 base and the J segment 0 bases; nucleotides outside the gene matches: 12. The CDR3 coding sequence is TGTGCCTGTGACACAATTACTGGGGGTTCCCCGGCTTTGACAGCACAACTCTTCTTT. Its protein product is CACDTITGGSPALTAQLFF.

The chain recombines TRDV2 with TRDJ1; 8 bases match TRDD3. The J gene is absent in TCRdb and was assigned here via DNA matching to germline. The CDR3 spans 15 residues. Trimming took 3 bases from V and 0 from J; bases not matched to a gene: 5. Looked up from germline, CDR1 is GEAIGNYY and CDR2 is EKD. Here the CDR3 DNA reads TGTGCCTGTGACGCCTGGGGGAAATACACCGATAAACTCATCTTT. Amino acid sequence: CACDAWGKYTDKLIF.

On this clone itself: One base separates it from a far larger clone, so it is likely a read error. The chain links TRDV2 to TRDJ1; 9 positions agree with TRDD3. Germline loops: CDR1 GEAIGNYY, CDR2 EKD. CDR3 length: 14 amino acids. Losses at the gene ends were 7 bases for V and 9 bases for J; bases not matched to a gene: 14. The CDR3 spells CACDGLGDYGELIF. The CDR3 DNA reads as TGTGCCTGCGATGGCCTGGGGGATTATGGTGAACTCATCTTT.

A note on this clone: The mismatch at residue 14 between this DNA's translation and the TCRdb protein of a much larger clone likely reflects a read error; the protein shown is translated from the DNA. The V gene is TRDV2, the J gene TRDJ1; D may be TRDD3 (6 bases). Per germline, CDR1 GEAIGNYY and CDR2 EKD. The CDR3 is 16 residues long. CDR3 residues: CACSLLGVPVSDKPIF. The CDR3 DNA reads as TGTGCCTGTTCACTTTTGGGGGTCCCCGTGTCCGATAAACCCATCTTT.

Remarks on this clone: A much larger clonotype is one base distant, so this may be a read error. The sample carries other DNA sequences with the same CDR3. This chain links TRDV2 with TRDJ1; TRDD3 aligns across 12 bases. Because TCRdb records no J gene, it was assigned here through a match of the DNA to germline. Trimming removed 3 bases from V and 7 bases from J; junction bases left unmatched: 8. The CDR3 sequence is 15 residues long. Germline assignment: CDR1 GEAIGNYY and CDR2 EKD. Here the CDR3 DNA reads TGTGCCTGTGACGGAGTACTGGGGGATACTGGTAAACTCATCTTT. Its translation is CACDGVLGDTGKLIF.

About this clone: This may come from a read error, since a much larger clone is one base off. The chain uses TRDV2 and TRDJ3, with 10 bases fitting TRDD3. This CDR3 region has 20 residues. From germline, CDR1 is GEAIGNYY and CDR2 EKD. The junction had 14 bases not matched to a gene; V was cut back by 5 bases and J by 2 bases. The CDR3 DNA sequence: TGTGCCTGTGGCAGTTCCTGGGGGGATACGAGGCCCTGGGACACCCGACAGATGTTTTTC. It is translated as CACGSSWGDTRPWDTRQMFF.

This clone was found a few times. The sample contains more than one DNA sequence encoding this CDR3. The gene calls are TRDV1 and TRDJ1; the match to TRDD3 covers 9 bases. Germline assignment: CDR1 TSWWSYY and CDR2 QGS. The CDR3 runs to 19 residues. The V and J ends lost 4 bases and 0 bases, in that order; junction bases with no gene match: 15. As DNA, the CDR3 is TGTGCTCTTGGGGCCTCTACGGGGGATACACCCTTGTACACCGATAAACTCATCTTT. Translation: CALGASTGDTPLYTDKLIF.

This clone was counted a few times. A far larger clone is one nucleotide away, so this likely arose from a read error. The J gene is TRDJ1, the V gene TRDV2; 13 nucleotides match TRDD3. With 3 bases clipped from V and 3 bases from J, the junction kept 15 bases outside the gene matches. Germline values: CDR1 GEAIGNYY, CDR2 EKD. This CDR3 region has 19 residues. CDR3 amino acids: CACDAVASTGGYAADKLIF. CDR3 bases: TGTGCCTGTGACGCCGTGGCAAGTACTGGGGGATACGCCGCCGATAAACTCATCTTT.

Relative to its sample, this clone is medium-sized. The sample holds other DNA sequences that translate to the same CDR3. The chain is built from TRDV2 and TRDJ1; D may be TRDD3 (5 bases). The CDR3 runs 14 residues. Germline V gives CDR1 GEAIGNYY, CDR2 EKD. V lost 1 base and J lost 5, with 13 bases in between. The CDR3 DNA follows: TGTGCCTGTGACACGGTGGGGAAGGGGGATAAACTCATCTTT. Translating it yields CACDTVGKGDKLIF.

This clone is judged large (0.1 to 1%). The V and J genes are TRDV2 and TRDJ1, with 8 positions matching TRDD3. There are 15 residues in the CDR3. With 2 bases clipped from V and 1 base from J, the junction kept 5 bases outside the gene matches. Germline lookup yields CDR1 GEAIGNYY and CDR2 EKD. Here the CDR3 DNA reads TGTGCCTGTGACATTCTGGGGGACCGCACCGATAAACTCATCTTT. Translation gives CACDILGDRTDKLIF.

On this clone itself: The junction does not match germline at one end; this may be a read error. This chain connects TRDV2 to TRDJ1, with 9 bases identical to TRDD3. Germline lookup yields CDR1 GEAIGNYY and CDR2 EKD. This CDR3 spans 15 amino acids. This chain's CDR3 is CARDTWGIVADKLIF. The CDR3 region has the DNA TGCGCCCGTGACACCTGGGGGATCGTCGCCGATAAACTCATCTTT.

In its sample, this clone ranks as medium-sized. The sample holds other DNA sequences that translate to the same CDR3. V usage is TRDV2 and J usage is TRDJ1, with TRDD3 matching 7 bases. CDR1 and CDR2 (germline): GEAIGNYY, EKD. J was trimmed by 0 bases and V by 4 bases; bases with no gene match: 19. CDR3 length: 19 amino acids. The CDR3 reads CACDPVLGPKETYTDKLIF. Here the CDR3 DNA reads TGTGCCTGTGATCCAGTACTGGGGCCGAAGGAGACTTACACCGATAAACTCATCTTT.